The clone carrying this T cell receptor (beta chain) was seen at least ten times. The sample comes from a study of T cells in Graves' hyperthyroidism and ophthalmopathy. Study-wide context: Peripheral blood was secured at the point of initial diagnosis, before any treatment.

The investigators amplified TCR beta CDR3 regions from RNA transcripts. The TCR CDR3 first-round RT-PCR relied on the HTBI primer set. TCRdb recomputed calls from the multiplex PCR reads with MiXCR, one row per CDR3 protein. The sample lists roughly 560,000 distinct CDR3 sequences, about 14% occurring once. Each person with ophthalmopathy scored at least 3 on the Clinical Activity Score, reached NOSPECS grade 4 or higher, and had been ill under 3 months. Clinical symptoms, serum thyroxine and TRAb, thyroid ultrasound and orbital computed tomography together formed the diagnostic basis. The sequenced material came from blood. This clonotype was obtained from a woman aged 40-49 years with Graves' ophthalmopathy.

CDR3 loop: CASGLRTGGLNGNTEAFF. Here the CDR3 DNA reads TGTGCTAGTGGTCTCCGAACAGGGGGCTTGAATGGGAACACTGAAGCTTTCTTT. V gene TRBV12-5 combines with J gene TRBJ1-1; TRBD1 agrees at 9 bases. The germline CDR1 and CDR2 sequences are LGHNT and FRNRAP. This CDR3 spans 18 amino acids. V was clipped by 5 bases and J by 1 base; unmatched bases: 14. The whole variable domain, filled in from reference TRBV12-5 and TRBJ1-1, reads DARVTQTPRHKVTEMGQEVTMRCQPILGHNTVFWYRQTMMQGLELLAYFRNRAPLDDSGMPKDRFSAEMPDATLATLKIQPSEPRDSAVYFCASGLRTGGLNGNTEAFFGQGTRLTVV.